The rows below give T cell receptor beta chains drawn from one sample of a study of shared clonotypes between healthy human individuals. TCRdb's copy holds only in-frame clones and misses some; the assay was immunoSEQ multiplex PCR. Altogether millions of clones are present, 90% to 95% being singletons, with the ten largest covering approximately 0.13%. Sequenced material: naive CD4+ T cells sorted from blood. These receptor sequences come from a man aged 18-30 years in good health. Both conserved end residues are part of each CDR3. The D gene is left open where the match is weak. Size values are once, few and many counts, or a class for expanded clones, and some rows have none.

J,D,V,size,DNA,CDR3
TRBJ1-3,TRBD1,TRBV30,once,TGTGCCGGAGGGGGACAGTCCTCTGGAAACACCATATATTTT,CAGGGQSSGNTIYF
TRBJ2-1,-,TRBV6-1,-,TGTGCCAGCAGGTTCGACAGTTACAATGAGCAGTTCTTC,CASRFDSYNEQFF
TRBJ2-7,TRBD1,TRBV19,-,TGTGCCAGTAGTTTTGGACAGGGGTTCAACGAGCAGTACTTC,CASSFGQGFNEQYF
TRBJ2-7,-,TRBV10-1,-,TGCGCCAGCAGTGAGTCGTCAGACGGATACTACGAGCAGTACTTC,CASSESSDGYYEQYF
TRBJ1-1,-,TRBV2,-,TGTGCCAGCAGTGACAGGGGCACCATGAACACTGAAGCTTTCTTT,CASSDRGTMNTEAFF
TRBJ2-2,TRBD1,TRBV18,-,TGTGCCAGCTCACCAAACCCAACAGGGGCAAACACCGGGGAGCTGTTTTTT,CASSPNPTGANTGELFF
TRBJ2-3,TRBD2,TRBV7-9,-,TGTGCCAGCAGCTTACTAGCGGGGGGTTTT,CASSLLAGGF
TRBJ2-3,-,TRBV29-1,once,TGCAGCGTTTCGACAGGTAGCACAGATACGCAGTATTTT,CSVSTGSTDTQYF
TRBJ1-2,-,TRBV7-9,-,TGTGCCAGCAGCTCCCAGTTTAACTATGGCTACACCTTC,CASSSQFNYGYTF
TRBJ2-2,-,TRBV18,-,TGTGCCAGCTCTCTAAACCCCACTACCAACACCGGGGAGCTGTTTTTT,CASSLNPTTNTGELFF
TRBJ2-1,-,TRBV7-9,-,TGTGCCAGCAGCTACGTCGGAAGGAATGAGCAGTTCTTC,CASSYVGRNEQFF
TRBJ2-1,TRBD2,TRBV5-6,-,TGTGCCAGCGGGAGGGCCTCCAATGAGCAGTTCTTC,CASGRASNEQFF
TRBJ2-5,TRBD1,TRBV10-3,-,TGTGCCAGCACAGGGGATGCGGAGACCCAGTACTTC,CASTGDAETQYF
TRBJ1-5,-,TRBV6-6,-,TGTGCCAGCAGTTACGAGGGGGGCAATCAGCCCCAGCATTTT,CASSYEGGNQPQHF
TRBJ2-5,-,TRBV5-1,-,TGCGCCAGCAGCCCTCGGGGCGGGGAGACCCAGTACTTC,CASSPRGGETQYF
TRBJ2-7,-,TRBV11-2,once,TGTGCCAGCAGCTTAAAGGCGTCGGACGAGCAGTACTTC,CASSLKASDEQYF
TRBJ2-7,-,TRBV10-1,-,TGCGCCAGCAGTGACACTCTCCCCGGCGAGAAGTACTTC,CASSDTLPGEKYF
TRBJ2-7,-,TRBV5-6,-,TGTGCCAGCATTTTATGGGGGGCTCTACCCTACGAGCAGTACTTC,CASILWGALPYEQYF
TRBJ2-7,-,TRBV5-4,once,TGTGCCAGCAGCTTGGGTGGGGGGAACTCTTACGAGCAGTACTTC,CASSLGGGNSYEQYF
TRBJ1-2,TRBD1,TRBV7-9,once,TGTGCCAGCAGCCAACAGGGGGCGGACGGATATGGCTACACCTTC,CASSQQGADGYGYTF
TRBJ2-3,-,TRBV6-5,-,TGTGCCAGCAGTTACCCCCGCGGCGGTGATACGCAGTATTTT,CASSYPRGGDTQYF
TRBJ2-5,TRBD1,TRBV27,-,TGTGCCAGCAGCGCCCCCAACAGGGGACAAGAGACCCAGTACTTC,CASSAPNRGQETQYF
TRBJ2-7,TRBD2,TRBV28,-,TGTGCCAGCAGAAAGGGACTAGCGGTAGCCTACGAGCAGTACTTC,CASRKGLAVAYEQYF
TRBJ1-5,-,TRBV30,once,TGTGCCTGGAGTGTACAGGGAGGTCAGCCCCAGCATTTT,CAWSVQGGQPQHF
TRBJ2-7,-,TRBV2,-,TGTGCCAGCAGACCCCCAAGGGATTCAGCCTACGAGCAGTACTTC,CASRPPRDSAYEQYF
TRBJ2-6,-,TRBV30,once,TGTGCCTGGAGTCCGGGGGGGGCCAACGTCCTGACTTTC,CAWSPGGANVLTF
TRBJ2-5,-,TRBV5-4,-,TGTGCCAGCTCCGGGTATGGGTACCAAGAGACCCAGTACTTC,CASSGYGYQETQYF
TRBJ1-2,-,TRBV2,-,TGTGCCAGCAGTGATTTCACAGGGTACTCTGGCTACACCTTC,CASSDFTGYSGYTF
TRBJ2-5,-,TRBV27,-,TGTGCCAGCAGTCTCGCCACCGGGACACCAAAAGAGACCCAGTACTTC,CASSLATGTPKETQYF
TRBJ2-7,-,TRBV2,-,TGTGCCAGCAATAACGGGGGCTACGAGCAGTACTTC,CASNNGGYEQYF
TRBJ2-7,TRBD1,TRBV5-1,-,TGCGCCAGCAGCTTGACAGGGGCATTCTACGAGCAGTACTTC,CASSLTGAFYEQYF
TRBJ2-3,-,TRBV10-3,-,TGTGCCATCAGTGGGATAGGAGGGTCAGATACGCAGTATTTT,CAISGIGGSDTQYF